The clone carrying this T cell receptor beta chain was detected once. The antigen remains undetermined. This table comes from immunoSEQ multiplex PCR, and its TCRdb copy is limited to in-frame clones, with some not included. Here the sample spans around 56,000 clones, around 82% being singletons. This record belongs to a study of a mutant IDH1 vaccine in newly diagnosed glioma. Study summary: Vaccination began 4-6 weeks post radiotherapy alone, or with temozolomide cycles.

The time point: week 5, during vaccination. In every dose of vaccine, 300 ug of mutant IDH1 20-mer peptide was given alongside topical imiquimod. Patients carried new grade 3 or 4 IDH1-mutant astrocytomas lacking nuclear ATRX. The CDR3 sequence is 13 residues long. Trimming removed 5 bases from V and 0 bases from J, with 11 bases in between. Germline V gene lookup returns CDR1 GTSNPN and CDR2 SVGIG (reference sequence). Findings of the study overall: There seemed to be no relation between pseudoprogression and changes in top peripheral T cell clonotypes. Across multiple MHC alleles, approximately 93% of patients had vaccine-induced responses.

This chain joins TRBV30 and TRBJ2-7; D may be TRBD2 (5 bases). The starting material was PBMCs, obtained from a glioma patient whose treatment included an IDH1 peptide vaccine. The source is a woman aged 18-29 years with glioma. Some clones in this sample may be carry-over from other donors' samples. In DNA form, the CDR3 reads TGTGCCTGGGTCAAGCGGAGCTCCTACGAGCAGTACTTC. Protein: CAWVKRSSYEQYF.